This T cell receptor beta chain was observed in a study of cytotoxic CD8 clonotypes in ibrutinib-treated CLL. Study overall: Among the patients, 10 to 11 presented as relapsed/refractory and roughly 14 as treatment-naive; roughly 17 showed unmutated IGHV.

General observations from the study: Sustained-remission and progressing patients' sampling times differed. Clonality was elevated at ibrutinib response and had returned toward baseline at progression. Circulating CD8+ T-cell counts were tracked by baseline clonality, which exceeded that of age-matched healthy donors.

Concerning this clone: Its antigen is still unknown.

Germline CDR1 is SGHDT and CDR2 is YYEEEE. The CDR3 loop spans 14 amino acids. J was trimmed by 8 bases and V by 3 bases; bases with no gene match: 5. Generated by immunoSEQ multiplex PCR, the TCRdb table keeps only in-frame clones and is missing some. The sample contains about 50,000 clones, about three fifths of which appear only once. The TCR originated in a human donor with chronic lymphocytic leukemia. Sequencing was performed on PBMCs, taken after 24 months of ibrutinib treatment. The chain carries TRBV5-6 and TRBJ1-3; 10 positions match TRBD1. CDR3 amino acids: CASSSRTGGDTIYF. The CDR3 DNA sequence: TGTGCCAGCAGCTCCCGGACAGGGGGGGACACCATATATTTT.